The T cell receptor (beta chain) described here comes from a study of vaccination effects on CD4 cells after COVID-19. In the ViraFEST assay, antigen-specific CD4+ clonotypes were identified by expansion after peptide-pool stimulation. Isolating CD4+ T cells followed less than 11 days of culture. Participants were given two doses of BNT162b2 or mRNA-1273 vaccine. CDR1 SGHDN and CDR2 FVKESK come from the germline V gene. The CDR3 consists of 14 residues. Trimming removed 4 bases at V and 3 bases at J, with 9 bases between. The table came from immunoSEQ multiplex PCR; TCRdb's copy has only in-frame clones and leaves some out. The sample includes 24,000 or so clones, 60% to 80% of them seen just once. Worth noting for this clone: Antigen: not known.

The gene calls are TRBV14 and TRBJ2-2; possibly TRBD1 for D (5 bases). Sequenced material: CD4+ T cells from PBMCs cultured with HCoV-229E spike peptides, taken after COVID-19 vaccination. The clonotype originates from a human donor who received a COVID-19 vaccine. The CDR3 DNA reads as TGTGCCAGCAGCCCCCAGGGTTACACCGGGGAGCTGTTTTTT. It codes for CASSPQGYTGELFF. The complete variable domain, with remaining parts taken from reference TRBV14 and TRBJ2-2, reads EAGVTQFPSHSVIEKGQTVTLRCDPISGHDNLYWYRRVMGKEIKFLLHFVKESKQDESGMPNNRFLAERTGGTYSTLKVQPAELEDSGVYFCASSPQGYTGELFFGEGSRLTVL.